This entry lists 24 T cell receptor beta chains sequenced from one sample in a study of prognosis after radiotherapy for stage I lung cancer. Genomic DNA was the source, and TCR beta CDR3 was amplified from it by two-round multiplex PCR. Primers specific to each TRBV and TRBJ gene drove first-round PCR. TCRdb re-called the multiplex PCR reads with MiXCR, one entry per CDR3 protein. The sample shows approximately 25,000 distinct CDR3 sequences, roughly two fifths of them seen only once. The sequencing used PBMCs, collected before or after stereotactic body radiation therapy (not recorded which). These TCRs come from a donor older than 45 with non-small cell lung cancer.

This clonotype was recorded at least ten times. This rearrangement joins TRBV7-2 to TRBJ2-2, with 7 bases aligning to TRBD1. The length of the CDR3 is 15 residues. The J segment lost 3 bases and the V segment lost 5 bases, leaving 6 bases of the junction unmatched. Germline V gene data show CDR1 as SGHTA and CDR2 as FQGNSA. For the CDR3, the DNA is TGTGCCAGCAGCCCTCAGGGGGATCACACCGGGGAGCTGTTTTTT. This codes for CASSPQGDHTGELFF.

This clonotype was recorded at least ten times. The chain joins TRBV5-1 to TRBJ1-3; D call uncertain. The CDR3 runs 16 residues. Trimming stripped 2 bases from V and 1 base from J, with 13 bases between. CDR1 SGHRS and CDR2 YFSETQ come from the germline V gene. CDR3 sequence (DNA): TGCGCCAGCAGCTTCGACGACATAACTTCTGGAAACACCATATATTTT. It translates to CASSFDDITSGNTIYF.

Turning to this clonotype: A far larger clone is one base from this, pointing to a likely read error. V and J are TRBV6-8 and TRBJ2-6, with TRBD1 matching 9 bases. CDR3 length: 18 amino acids. Germline CDR1 MNHGY, CDR2 SAAAGT. The DNA for the CDR3 is TGTGCCAGCAGGAGACAGGGGGAATCGTTCTCTGGGTCCAACGTCCTGACTTTC. It codes for CASRRQGESFSGSNVLTF.

In its sample, this clonotype was seen once. V is TRBV20-1 and J is TRBJ2-7; TRBD2 matches 11 bases. V was clipped by 3 bases and J by 11 bases; unmatched bases: 12. Germline V gene data show CDR1 as DFQATT and CDR2 as SNEGSKA (reference sequence). The CDR3 consists of 14 residues. The CDR3 loop is CSASEDGLAGPEYF. CDR3 DNA sequence: TGCAGTGCTAGCGAGGACGGACTAGCGGGCCCGGAGTACTTC.

This clonotype showed up many times. The chain joins TRBV5-1 to TRBJ2-1, with 7 bases that match TRBD2. V shed 1 base, J shed 5 bases, and the junction held 6 bases outside the gene matches. The length of the CDR3 is 15 residues. Germline CDR1 SGHRS, CDR2 YFSETQ. The CDR3 coding sequence is TGCGCCAGCAGCTTGACCGGGACTACGAACAATGAGCAGTTCTTC. This translates into CASSLTGTTNNEQFF.

This clonotype was recorded a few times. The chain has TRBV11-3 and TRBJ2-3; no reliable D call. Per the germline V gene, CDR1 is SGHNT and CDR2 is YENEEA. Trimming took 4 bases from V and 4 from J, leaving 9 bases between them. CDR3 length equals 13 residues. The CDR3 is CASSSPPSDTQYF. CDR3 nucleotides: TGTGCCAGCAGCTCCCCCCCTTCAGATACGCAGTATTTT.

This clonotype was seen at least ten times. This chain connects TRBV7-9 to TRBJ2-1; 9 nucleotides match TRBD2. Looked up from germline, CDR1 is SEHNR and CDR2 is FQNEAQ (reference sequence). There are 15 residues in the CDR3. Unmatched junction bases numbered 9, after V lost 5 bases and J lost 7 bases. As DNA, the CDR3 is TGTGCCAGCAGCCCGCTGGCGGGGGGGAAAAATGAGCAGTTCTTC. The encoded protein is CASSPLAGGKNEQFF.

The rearrangement joins TRBV9 to TRBJ1-2, with TRBD1 as a possible D gene (5 bases). In germline, CDR1 is SGDLS, CDR2 YYNGEE. With 0 bases removed from V and 5 bases from J, the gap between germline ends came to 11 bases. CDR3 length equals 14 residues. The CDR3 region has the DNA TGTGCCAGCAGCGTAGGGGGCAATGGGTATGGCTACACCTTC. As protein: CASSVGGNGYGYTF.

This clonotype appeared many times. The chain employs TRBV6-2 or TRBV6-3 and TRBJ1-2, with TRBD1 matching 7 bases. Germline trimming cut 0 bases from V and 8 bases from J; bases unmatched to any gene: 9. The V gene's germline CDR1 is MNHEY and CDR2 SVGEGT. This CDR3 spans 15 amino acids. The CDR3 here is CASSYSTGTVGGYTF. DNA of the CDR3: TGTGCCAGCAGTTACTCGACCGGGACAGTCGGCGGCTACACCTTC.

Turning to this clonotype: A much larger clone lies a single base off, so this may be a read error. This CDR3 is CASSCTSTLSEQYF. For the CDR3, the DNA is TGTGCCAGCAGTTGCACTTCGACGTTGAGTGAGCAGTACTTC. The chain carries TRBV6-2 or TRBV6-3 and TRBJ2-7, with D hard to call. This CDR3 is 14 amino acids long. V lost 4 bases to trimming and J lost 7 bases, with 17 bases between them. Germline V lookup: CDR1 MNHEY, CDR2 SVGEGT.

Ten or more counts support this clonotype. The chain has TRBV20-1 and TRBJ2-3; 7 nucleotides match TRBD2. The CDR3 extends over 12 amino acids. The J segment lost 3 bases and the V segment lost 6 bases, leaving 3 bases of the junction unmatched. Germline V gives CDR1 DFQATT, CDR2 SNEGSKA (reference sequence). The CDR3 bases are TGCAGTGCACCCGGGAGGACAGATACGCAGTATTTT. This codes for CSAPGRTDTQYF.

This clonotype has ten or more counts. The V and J genes are TRBV5-4 and TRBJ2-7; D may be TRBD1 or TRBD2 (5 bases each). V was clipped by 3 bases and J by 5 bases, with 6 bases between them. The CDR3 is 11 residues long. CDR1 and CDR2 from the germline V gene are SGHNT and YYREEE (reference sequence). CDR3 protein: CASSWGNEQYF. In nucleotides, the CDR3 is TGTGCCAGCAGCTGGGGGAACGAGCAGTACTTC.

The rearrangement uses TRBV6-1 and TRBJ2-5, with 11 bases lining up with TRBD1. Unmatched junction bases numbered 5, after V lost 0 bases and J lost 2 bases. The CDR3 has 17 residues. Germline values: CDR1 MNHNS, CDR2 SASEGT. This CDR3 is CASSEARDRGFQETQYF. The CDR3 coding sequence is TGTGCCAGCAGTGAAGCGAGGGACAGGGGGTTTCAAGAGACCCAGTACTTC.

In its sample, this clonotype was seen many times. The chain carries TRBV9 and TRBJ2-3; D not resolved. Germline CDR1 reads SGDLS; CDR2 reads YYNGEE. CDR3 length: 13 amino acids. Trimming shortened V by 2 bases and J by 6 bases, and 10 bases separated the two germline ends. CDR3 sequence reads: CASSVSFRDTQYF. The CDR3 DNA is TGTGCCAGCAGCGTCTCTTTCAGGGATACGCAGTATTTT. Full variable domain (missing parts from reference TRBV9 and TRBJ2-3): DSGVTQTPKHLITATGQRVTLRCSPRSGDLSVYWYQQSLDQGLQFLIQYYNGEERAKGNILERFSAQQFPDLHSELNLSSLELGDSALYFCASSVSFRDTQYFGPGTRLTVL.

By share, this clonotype counts as medium-sized (0.01 to 0.1%). The chain combines TRBV19 with TRBJ1-6; TRBD1 matches 8 bases. This CDR3 region has 16 residues. V lost 5 bases and J lost 0; bases outside the gene matches: 3. CDR1 LNHDA and CDR2 SQIVND come from the germline V gene (reference sequence). The CDR3 nucleotides are TGTGCCAGTAGTCCAGGGGGCTTCTCCTATAATTCACCCCTCCACTTT. This translates into CASSPGGFSYNSPLHF.

This clonotype was detected many times. The chain employs TRBV6-5 and TRBJ2-2, with unresolved D. Trimming removed 0 bases at V and 4 bases at J, with 3 bases between. CDR3 length: 13 amino acids. From germline, CDR1 is MNHEY and CDR2 SVGAGI. The CDR3 DNA sequence: TGTGCCAGCAGTTACTCGGGCACCGGGGAGCTGTTTTTT. This codes for CASSYSGTGELFF.

On this clonotype itself: A far larger clone differs by one base, so this is likely a read error. The V call is TRBV12-3 or TRBV12-4, the J call TRBJ2-7; no reliable D call. The CDR3 is 11 residues long. CDR3 nucleotides: TGTCCCAGCAGTATGATATACGAGCAGTACTTC. It translates to CPSSMIYEQYF.

This clonotype appeared once. The CDR3 sequence: CASSGSQGGSEQYF. For the CDR3, the DNA is TGTGCCAGCAGCGGATCACAGGGGGGCAGCGAGCAGTACTTC. This sequence joins TRBV7-8 and TRBJ2-7; 8 bases are a match to TRBD1. CDR3 length equals 14 residues. The V and J ends lost 5 bases and 6 bases, in that order; junction bases with no gene match: 9. Germline CDR1 reads SGHVS; CDR2 reads FQNEAQ. Full variable domain (rest looked up from reference TRBV7-8 and TRBJ2-7): GAGVSQSPRYKVAKRGQDVALRCDPISGHVSLFWYQQALGQGPEFLTYFQNEAQLDKSGLPSDRFFAERPEGSVSTLKIQRTQQEDSAVYLCASSGSQGGSEQYFGPGTRLTVT.

This clonotype showed up many times. The chain links TRBV3-1 to TRBJ2-1; 7 nucleotides line up with TRBD1. CDR1 and CDR2 (germline): LGHDT, YNNKEL (reference sequence). The CDR3 has 13 residues. V gave up 4 bases and J gave up 9 bases; unmatched junction bases: 6. As DNA, the CDR3 is TGTGCCAGCAGCCGTAACAGGGGAGCTGAGCAGTTCTTC. Encoded protein: CASSRNRGAEQFF.

As to this clonotype: A far larger clone is off by one base, so a read error is likely. This chain links TRBV6-4 with TRBJ2-6; D is unresolved. Trimming pared 5 bases from V and 4 bases from J, leaving 12 bases between. The CDR3 extends over 15 amino acids. Looked up from germline, CDR1 is MRHNA and CDR2 is SNTAGT. The CDR3 DNA sequence: TGTGCCAGCAGTTACAGATCTGCGGGGGCCAACGTCCTGACTTTC. Protein sequence: CASSYRSAGANVLTF.

This chain connects TRBV6-2 or TRBV6-3 to TRBJ1-2, with TRBD1 matching over 7 bases. Germline CDR1 and CDR2: MNHEY and SVGEGT. This CDR3 region has 13 residues. V lost 5 bases and J lost 2; bases outside the gene matches: 2. CDR3: CASSPTGNYGYTF. The CDR3 DNA sequence: TGTGCCAGCAGTCCGACAGGGAACTATGGCTACACCTTC.

A word on this clonotype: A single base is all that separates this from a far larger clone, so a read error is likely. The V gene is TRBV27, the J gene TRBJ2-5, with D tentatively TRBD1 or TRBD2 (5 bases each). From germline, CDR1 is MNHEY and CDR2 SMNVEV (reference sequence). The CDR3 is made up of 15 amino acids. In nucleotides, the CDR3 is TGTGCCAGCAGTCCAAACGGGGCTCGATACAATGAGCAGCTCTTC. It encodes CASSPNGARYNEQLF.

This clonotype occurred many times. The chain recombines TRBV12-3 or TRBV12-4 with TRBJ2-3; no definite D call. V lost 3 bases, J lost 2 bases, and 12 bases lay in between. The CDR3 extends over 15 amino acids. DNA of the CDR3: TGTGCCAGCAGTTTGTCAGTGGGTCACACAGATACGCAGTATTTT. Translation gives CASSLSVGHTDTQYF.

The sample holds many counts of this clonotype. The chain carries TRBV9 and TRBJ2-3, with a tentative D call TRBD1 (5 bases). From germline, CDR1 is SGDLS and CDR2 YYNGEE. This CDR3 contains 16 residues. V was cut by 0 bases and J by 1 base, with 12 bases left in between. The CDR3 nucleotides read TGTGCCAGCAGCGTAGTAGGGGTACCGGGCACAGATACGCAGTATTTT. Its protein product is CASSVVGVPGTDTQYF.